Following are 32 T cell receptor beta chains from one sample sequenced in a study of post-analysis software for immune sequencing data. Study observations and caveats: Controls showed lower frequencies than patients for five TRBV segments, and TRBV5-6, TRBV5-1 and TRBV20-1 were among these.

Unique molecular identifiers had been added to the TCR beta cDNA libraries. TCRdb used MiXCR to reprocess the PCR reads, holding one entry per CDR3 protein. This table has some 500,000 distinct CDR3 sequences, approximately 46% appearing once. Antigens for these TCRs are unknown. Sequencing used blood. Receptors originate from a girl aged 5 to 17 with multiple sclerosis.

This chain links TRBV20-1 with TRBJ2-5, with TRBD2 as a possible D gene (7 bases). The CDR3 extends over 12 amino acids. V gave up 6 bases and J gave up 2 bases, with 10 bases separating them. Germline loops: CDR1 DFQATT, CDR2 SNEGSKA (reference sequence). The CDR3 loop reads CSARGGQETQYF. In DNA form, the CDR3 reads TGCAGTGCGAGGGGGGGACAAGAGACCCAGTACTTC.

This clonotype has more than one count but fewer than ten. CDR3 DNA sequence: TGTGCCAGCAGTTACGTAGCGGGAGAAGGTACAGATACGCAGTATTTT. It encodes CASSYVAGEGTDTQYF. This chain connects TRBV6-2 or TRBV6-3 to TRBJ2-3; TRBD2 agrees at 9 bases. This CDR3 has 16 residues. The germline CDR1 and CDR2 sequences are MNHEY and SVGEGT. After removal of 2 bases from V and 3 bases from J, the junction contained 6 bases not matched to a gene.

This sequence joins TRBV6-5 and TRBJ2-7; 8 positions agree with TRBD2. Germline CDR1 and CDR2: MNHEY and SVGAGI. The trim removed 0 bases at V and 10 bases at J, leaving 20 bases unmatched. This CDR3 has 18 residues. CDR3 sequence reads: CASSYSPAGGSIASPQYF. CDR3 bases: TGTGCCAGCAGTTACTCGCCGGCGGGGGGCTCAATTGCATCACCCCAGTACTTC.

The rearrangement joins TRBV5-1 to TRBJ2-1, with D perhaps assigned TRBD1 or TRBD2 (5 bases each). The V end was cut by 2 bases, the J end by 6 bases, with 18 bases between. Germline-derived CDR1 and CDR2 are SGHRS and YFSETQ. This CDR3 has 16 amino acids. CDR3 protein: CASSFSGPRGGNEQFF. The CDR3 DNA sequence: TGCGCCAGCAGCTTCTCGGGACCCCGAGGAGGCAATGAGCAGTTCTTC.

This clonotype was found once. The chain is built from TRBV12-5 and TRBJ2-1; TRBD2 matches 7 bases. CDR1 and CDR2 (germline): LGHNT, FRNRAP. There are 18 residues in the CDR3. V trimming: 5 bases; J trimming: 1 base; junction bases outside the gene matches: 14. The CDR3 DNA reads TGTGCTAGTGGTCCTCTAGGGACTAAAGGAGAGTCCTACAATGAGCAGTTCTTC. The encoded protein is CASGPLGTKGESYNEQFF.

Here the CDR3 reads CASSLGLAGANMQYF. The CDR3 nucleotides read TGTGCCAGCAGTCTAGGACTAGCGGGAGCGAATATGCAGTATTTT. V usage is TRBV4-2 and J usage is TRBJ2-3; 13 bases fit TRBD2. Trimming cost V 6 bases and J 11 bases; bases outside gene matches: 11. Looked up from germline, CDR1 is LGHNA and CDR2 is YNFKEQ. The CDR3 consists of 15 residues.

This clonotype occurred once. The V and J genes are TRBV7-9 and TRBJ2-7, with 8 bases matching TRBD2. Unmatched junction bases numbered 5, after V lost 1 base and J lost 0 bases. The germline V gene encodes CDR1 SEHNR and CDR2 FQNEAQ (reference sequence). The CDR3 loop spans 16 amino acids. The CDR3: CASSLDLAGSSYEQYF. The DNA for the CDR3 is TGTGCCAGCAGCTTAGATCTAGCGGGCAGCTCCTACGAGCAGTACTTC.

This sequence joins TRBV9 and TRBJ1-2; D unresolved. The ends were cut back, 0 bases at V and 3 bases at J, with 12 bases in the middle. The CDR3 is made up of 15 amino acids. Germline CDR1 reads SGDLS; CDR2 reads YYNGEE. Written as DNA, the CDR3 is TGTGCCAGCAGCGTAGTAACAGTGAGCGACTATGGCTACACCTTC. As protein: CASSVVTVSDYGYTF.

CDR3 protein: CASSQTRIAGELFF. Here the CDR3 DNA reads TGTGCCAGCAGCCAAACGAGGATTGCCGGGGAGCTGTTTTTT. J is TRBJ2-2 and V is TRBV7-2; D call uncertain. The germline CDR1 and CDR2 sequences are SGHTA and FQGNSA. V lost 5 bases and J 6 bases, leaving 13 bases between the germline ends. The CDR3 totals 14 residues.

This chain connects TRBV20-1 to TRBJ2-1, with TRBD2 matching 13 bases. Germline trimming cut 0 bases from V and 6 bases from J; bases unmatched to any gene: 29. This CDR3 has 24 amino acids. The germline gives CDR1 DFQATT, CDR2 SNEGSKA (reference sequence). CDR3 sequence: CSARDGDRGSTLAGGPLHGNEQFF. CDR3 nucleotides: TGCAGTGCTAGAGATGGGGACAGGGGGTCGACACTAGCGGGAGGGCCTCTGCATGGCAATGAGCAGTTCTTC.

This chain connects TRBV7-2 to TRBJ1-1; D perhaps matches TRBD1 (5 bases). The V gene's germline CDR1 is SGHTA and CDR2 FQGNSA. Trimming took 5 bases from V and 1 from J, leaving 14 bases between them. This CDR3 is 15 amino acids long. The CDR3 coding sequence is TGTGCCAGCAGCCGCGACAGAACTGGGAACACTGAAGCTTTCTTT. Amino acids: CASSRDRTGNTEAFF.

Remarks on this clonotype: It may be a read error: a sequence one base away is much more abundant. The J gene is TRBJ1-2, the V gene TRBV29-1; D uncertain. The V end lost 3 bases, the J end lost 6 bases, and 14 bases lay between the germline ends. This CDR3 region has 13 residues. Germline V CDR1 and CDR2: SQVTM, ANQGSEA. The CDR3 sequence is CSVEMDGVDGYTF. Written as DNA, the CDR3 is TGCAGCGTTGAGATGGACGGGGTTGATGGCTACACCTTC.

V usage is TRBV20-1 and J usage is TRBJ2-1, with TRBD2 identical over 11 bases. Unmatched junction bases numbered 7, after V lost 4 bases and J lost 5 bases. This CDR3 comprises 15 residues. CDR1 is DFQATT and CDR2 is SNEGSKA in the germline V gene (reference sequence). CDR3 sequence (DNA): TGCAGTGCTATGCACGGGACTAGCGGAAACAATGAGCAGTTCTTC. Its translation: CSAMHGTSGNNEQFF.

This clonotype was recorded a few times. The chain combines TRBV29-1 with TRBJ2-5; no reliable D call. V gave up 0 bases and J gave up 1 base, with 6 bases separating them. The length of the CDR3 is 13 residues. In germline, CDR1 is SQVTM, CDR2 ANQGSEA. The CDR3 DNA follows: TGCAGCGTTGAAGAGGCATTCCAAGAGACCCAGTACTTC. Protein: CSVEEAFQETQYF.

The V gene is TRBV6-2 or TRBV6-3, the J gene TRBJ2-7; D remains ambiguous. Trimming removed 7 bases from V and 4 bases from J, with 20 bases in between. The CDR3 sequence is 15 residues long. Germline values: CDR1 MNHEY, CDR2 SVGEGT. DNA for the CDR3: TGTGCCAGCAACCGAGAGGACCTCTTAACTTACGAGCAGTACTTC. Protein sequence: CASNREDLLTYEQYF.

The CDR3 DNA is TGTGCCAGCAGCCATCTCCGGGAGAAAGAGACCCAGTACTTC. It specifies CASSHLREKETQYF. The V gene is TRBV5-5, the J gene TRBJ2-5, with D perhaps TRBD2 (6 bases). V was shortened by 4 bases and J by 3 bases, with 13 bases between the two germline ends. The CDR3 consists of 14 residues. Germline V gene sequence: CDR1 SGHKS, CDR2 YYEKEE (reference sequence).

This clonotype has a handful of counts. The chain uses TRBV27 and TRBJ2-7, with D tentatively TRBD1 (7 bases). From germline, CDR1 is MNHEY and CDR2 SMNVEV (reference sequence). Deletions cut 6 bases from V and 3 bases from J, with 18 bases between. CDR3 length: 15 residues. As DNA, the CDR3 is TGTGCCAGCAGACTATCTGACAGGGAGGTCTACGAGCAGTACTTC. It is translated as CASRLSDREVYEQYF.

This clonotype was seen more than once but under ten times. The CDR3, as DNA: TGTGCCAGCAAGTACAACAGGGGTCGGGAGACCCAGTACTTC. It specifies CASKYNRGRETQYF. The chain employs TRBV6-5 and TRBJ2-5; 7 nucleotides line up with TRBD1. CDR3 length: 14 amino acids. The V and J ends lost 7 bases and 5 bases, in that order; junction bases with no gene match: 10. CDR1 is MNHEY, CDR2 SVGAGI, per germline.

This chain links TRBV10-3 with TRBJ2-1; the match to TRBD2 covers 10 bases. The CDR3 covers 15 residues. V dropped 3 bases and J dropped 7; count of bases not matched to a gene: 6. The germline CDR1 and CDR2 sequences are ENHRY and SYGVKD. DNA for the CDR3: TGTGCCATCAGTGACGTACTAGCGGGACCAAATGAGCAGTTCTTC. The encoded protein is CAISDVLAGPNEQFF.

In this sample, this clonotype turned up a few times. This chain links TRBV24-1 with TRBJ2-1; TRBD2 might be the D (6 bases). Per germline, CDR1 KGHDR and CDR2 SFDVKD. V shed 2 bases and J shed 7 bases, with 20 bases lying between them. The CDR3 runs to 17 residues. CDR3 loop: CATSDSRDWVLRNEQFF. DNA of the CDR3: TGTGCCACCAGTGATTCCAGGGACTGGGTTTTGCGGAATGAGCAGTTCTTC.

This chain connects TRBV19 to TRBJ2-1; 15 bases line up with TRBD2. The CDR3 has 17 residues. V gave up 5 bases and J gave up 4 bases; unmatched junction bases: 6. Germline V lookup: CDR1 LNHDA, CDR2 SQIVND (reference sequence). The CDR3 DNA reads as TGTGCCAGTAGTCGGGGACTAGCGGGAGGCGGGTACAATGAGCAGTTCTTC. This gives the protein CASSRGLAGGGYNEQFF.

This chain connects TRBV12-3 or TRBV12-4 to TRBJ1-1; no definite D call. The CDR3 has 13 amino acids. V lost 3 bases and J 1 base, leaving 6 bases between the germline ends. The CDR3 reads CASSLFRNTEAFF. The CDR3 nucleotides read TGTGCCAGCAGTTTGTTCAGGAACACTGAAGCTTTCTTT.

J is TRBJ2-7 and V is TRBV20-1, with TRBD2 matching 10 bases. Germline CDR1 and CDR2: DFQATT and SNEGSKA (reference sequence). This CDR3 region has 13 residues. V trimming: 5 bases; J trimming: 5 bases; junction bases outside the gene matches: 6. CDR3 nucleotide sequence: TGCAGTGCTCCCCTAGCGGGAGCGGACGAGCAGTACTTC. This encodes CSAPLAGADEQYF.

The rearrangement links TRBV28 to TRBJ2-7; tentatively, D is TRBD1 or TRBD2 (5 bases each). The germline V gene encodes CDR1 MDHEN and CDR2 SYDVKM. Deletions cut 7 bases from V and 5 bases from J, with 18 bases between. The CDR3 runs to 14 residues. The CDR3 spells CASTGTAVHHEQYF. The DNA of the CDR3 is TGTGCCAGCACAGGGACGGCGGTTCACCACGAGCAGTACTTC.

This clonotype was detected many times. The chain carries TRBV20-1 and TRBJ2-7, with 13 positions matching TRBD2. The germline CDR1 and CDR2 sequences are DFQATT and SNEGSKA (reference sequence). This CDR3 is 17 amino acids long. J gave up 0 bases and V 1 base, and 6 bases lay outside the gene matches. The CDR3 DNA reads as TGCAGTGCTAGAGGGACTAGCGGGAGCACAAGCTCCTACGAGCAGTACTTC. Its translation: CSARGTSGSTSSYEQYF.

The rearrangement links TRBV6-2 or TRBV6-3 to TRBJ2-1; 9 bases map to TRBD1. J was trimmed by 9 bases and V by 5 bases; bases with no gene match: 8. The CDR3 has 14 residues. CDR1 and CDR2 (germline): MNHEY, SVGEGT. In DNA form, the CDR3 reads TGTGCCAGCAGTCGCCTGGGACAGGGTGTTGAGCAGTTCTTC. As protein: CASSRLGQGVEQFF.

This clonotype was seen a few times. This chain links TRBV29-1 with TRBJ1-1; unclear D gene. Germline V gene sequence: CDR1 SQVTM, CDR2 ANQGSEA. The V and J ends lost 3 bases and 11 bases respectively, with 10 bases between them. The length of the CDR3 is 10 residues. The CDR3 here is CSVEGRDAFF. CDR3 nucleotides: TGCAGCGTTGAGGGTAGGGATGCTTTCTTT.

The V and J genes are TRBV27 and TRBJ1-5; 7 bases are a match to TRBD1. The V segment lost 6 bases and the J segment 3 bases; nucleotides outside the gene matches: 5. The CDR3 runs 14 residues. From germline, CDR1 is MNHEY and CDR2 SMNVEV (reference sequence). The CDR3 loop is CASSWTGPNQPQHF. DNA of the CDR3: TGTGCCAGCAGCTGGACAGGCCCCAATCAGCCCCAGCATTTT.

The V gene is TRBV5-1, the J gene TRBJ2-5, with 9 bases fitting TRBD1. This CDR3 region has 14 residues. Germline V CDR1 and CDR2: SGHRS, YFSETQ. With V trimmed by 0 bases and J by 11 bases, 8 bases remained unmatched. The CDR3 region has the DNA TGCGCCAGCAGCTTGGGGACAGGGGATGAGAAGCAGTACTTC. Translation gives CASSLGTGDEKQYF.

There are a few counts of this clonotype. The chain uses TRBV10-3 and TRBJ2-1, with 7 bases lining up with TRBD2. The CDR3 runs 12 residues. Germline V gene sequence: CDR1 ENHRY, CDR2 SYGVKD. V was pared by 7 bases and J by 9 bases, with 6 bases of the junction left unmatched. CDR3 residues: CAIKASGGEQFF. The CDR3 bases are TGTGCCATCAAGGCTAGCGGTGGTGAGCAGTTCTTC.

The genes are TRBV29-1 and TRBJ2-1; 13 bases agree with TRBD2. The V gene's germline CDR1 is SQVTM and CDR2 ANQGSEA. V lost 6 bases to trimming and J lost 8 bases; unmatched junction nucleotides: 7. The CDR3 spans 14 residues. CDR3: CSVRLAGGGYEQFF. DNA of the CDR3: TGCAGCGTCCGACTAGCGGGAGGTGGGTATGAGCAGTTCTTC.

The chain links TRBV12-3 or TRBV12-4 to TRBJ2-5; D ambiguous. The CDR3 spans 14 residues. Trimming stripped 1 base from V and 2 bases from J, with 8 bases between. Here the CDR3 DNA reads TGTGCCAGCAGTTTAGGACGGATTCAAGAGACCCAGTACTTC. This encodes CASSLGRIQETQYF.